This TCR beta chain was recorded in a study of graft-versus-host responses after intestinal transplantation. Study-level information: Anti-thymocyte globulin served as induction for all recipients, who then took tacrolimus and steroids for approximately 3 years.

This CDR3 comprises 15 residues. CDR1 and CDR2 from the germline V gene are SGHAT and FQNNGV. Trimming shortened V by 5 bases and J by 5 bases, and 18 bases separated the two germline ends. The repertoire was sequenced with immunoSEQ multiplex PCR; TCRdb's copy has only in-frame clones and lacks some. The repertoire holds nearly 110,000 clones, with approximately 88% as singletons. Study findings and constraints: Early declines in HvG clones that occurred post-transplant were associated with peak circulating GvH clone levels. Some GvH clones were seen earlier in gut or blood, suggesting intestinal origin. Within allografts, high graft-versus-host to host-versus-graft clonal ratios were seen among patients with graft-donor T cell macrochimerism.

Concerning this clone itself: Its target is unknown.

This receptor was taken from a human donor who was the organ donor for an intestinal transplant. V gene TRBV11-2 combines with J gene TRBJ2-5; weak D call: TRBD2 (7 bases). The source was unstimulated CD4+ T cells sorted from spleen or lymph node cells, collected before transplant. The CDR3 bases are TGTGCCAGCAGCCTAAAGGGAGGGGGTGTGGAGACCCAGTACTTC. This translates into CASSLKGGGVETQYF.